Listed here are 30 T cell receptor beta chains from one sample, sequenced in a study of control samples from healthy donors and cancer patients. The repertoire was sequenced with immunoSEQ multiplex PCR; TCRdb's copy has only in-frame clones and lacks some. The sample carries some 150,000 clones, over 85% recorded once. The material sequenced was blood. These receptor sequences come from a man aged 50 to 60 in good health.

This chain uses TRBV11-2 with TRBJ2-7; D possibly uses TRBD1 or TRBD2 (5 bases each). This CDR3 region has 16 residues. Germline CDR1 is SGHAT and CDR2 is FQNNGV. With 5 bases removed from V and 0 bases from J, the gap between germline ends came to 17 bases. As DNA, the CDR3 is TGTGCCAGCAGCCAGGGAGCGAGACCAAACTCCTACGAGCAGTACTTC. It encodes CASSQGARPNSYEQYF.

The V and J genes are TRBV27 and TRBJ1-1; the match to TRBD1 covers 9 bases. The V gene end was trimmed by 4 bases and the J gene end by 6 bases; junction bases not matched to a gene: 3. The CDR3 length is 13 residues. CDR1 is MNHEY and CDR2 is SMNVEV in the germline V gene (reference sequence). The CDR3 protein is CASSWDRVAEAFF. In DNA form, the CDR3 reads TGTGCCAGCAGTTGGGACAGGGTGGCTGAAGCTTTCTTT.

As regards this clone: One end of the junction fails to match germline, which may point to a read error. The chain couples TRBV2 to TRBJ2-1; 14 positions agree with TRBD2. Germline V gene lookup returns CDR1 SNHLY and CDR2 FYNNEI. The CDR3 totals 11 residues. CDR3 sequence: CASRGLAGGVF. The CDR3 DNA reads TGTGCCAGCAGAGGACTAGCGGGAGGAGTCTTC.

V and J are TRBV7-3 and TRBJ1-2; a possible D gene is TRBD1 (6 bases). In germline, CDR1 is SGHTA, CDR2 FQGTGA. This CDR3 region has 15 residues. V gave up 1 base and J gave up 4 bases, with 13 bases separating them. CDR3 in amino acids: CASSLSGGAGYGYTF. The CDR3 coding sequence is TGTGCCAGCAGCTTAAGCGGGGGCGCGGGCTATGGCTACACCTTC.

V is TRBV6-2 or TRBV6-3 and J is TRBJ1-2; a weak D match, TRBD1 (5 bases). The CDR3 is 12 amino acids. The V end lost 5 bases, the J end lost 5 bases, and 9 bases lay between the germline ends. Per germline, CDR1 MNHEY and CDR2 SVGEGT. In nucleotides, the CDR3 is TGTGCCAGCAGTCGCGGGGCTTATGGCTACACCTTC. Amino acid sequence: CASSRGAYGYTF.

V and J are TRBV7-3 and TRBJ2-5; D might be TRBD1 (6 bases). The germline gives CDR1 SGHTA, CDR2 FQGTGA. This CDR3 spans 13 amino acids. V gave up 2 bases and J gave up 4 bases, with 8 bases separating them. The CDR3 spells CASSLGQRETQYF. The DNA for the CDR3 is TGTGCCAGCAGCTTAGGACAGAGAGAGACCCAGTACTTC.

The CDR3: CASRSAVGETQYF. CDR3 DNA: TGTGCCAGCAGGTCAGCCGTGGGAGAGACCCAGTACTTC. V is TRBV12-3 or TRBV12-4 and J is TRBJ2-5; D unresolved. The CDR3 extends over 13 amino acids. The V end lost 6 bases, the J end lost 4 bases, and 12 bases lay between the germline ends.

This chain uses TRBV20-1 with TRBJ2-7, with TRBD1 matching 10 bases. V was clipped by 3 bases and J by 2 bases; unmatched bases: 10. Germline V lookup: CDR1 DFQATT, CDR2 SNEGSKA (reference sequence). The CDR3 has 16 amino acids. CDR3 region: CSASRAIGTGAYEQYF. The CDR3 bases are TGCAGTGCTAGTCGAGCGATCGGGACAGGGGCCTACGAGCAGTACTTC.

The chain's CDR3 is CAISDFLAGFNEQFF. DNA of the CDR3: TGTGCCATCAGTGATTTTCTAGCGGGATTCAATGAGCAGTTCTTC. This chain links TRBV10-3 with TRBJ2-1; 9 positions match TRBD2. Germline V CDR1 and CDR2: ENHRY, SYGVKD. This CDR3 has 15 amino acids. With V trimmed by 3 bases and J by 6 bases, 6 bases remained unmatched.

V usage is TRBV11-2 and J usage is TRBJ2-5, with TRBD2 matching 7 bases. Germline V gene data show CDR1 as SGHAT and CDR2 as FQNNGV. This CDR3 spans 16 amino acids. The V and J ends lost 0 bases and 5 bases, in that order; junction bases with no gene match: 9. The CDR3 loop is CASSLDSSGVSETQYF. The DNA for the CDR3 is TGTGCCAGCAGCTTAGATTCCAGCGGGGTCTCGGAGACCCAGTACTTC.

The CDR3 sequence is CASREINSPLHF. The CDR3 DNA reads as TGTGCCAGCAGGGAGATTAATTCACCCCTCCACTTT. The chain couples TRBV6-5 to TRBJ1-6; no clear D. Germline assignment: CDR1 MNHEY and CDR2 SVGAGI. The CDR3 contains 12 residues. Trimming cost V 6 bases and J 6 bases, with 6 bases left between them.

The rearrangement uses TRBV9 and TRBJ1-3, with D hard to call. This CDR3 comprises 15 residues. The V gene lost 0 bases and the J gene lost 2 bases, with 9 bases spanning the gap. Germline V lookup: CDR1 SGDLS, CDR2 YYNGEE. The CDR3: CASSVEDSPGNTIYF. In nucleotides, the CDR3 is TGTGCCAGCAGCGTAGAGGATTCACCTGGAAACACCATATATTTT.

This sequence joins TRBV28 and TRBJ1-1; D gene unclear. This CDR3 is built from 16 residues. Deletions cut 4 bases from V and 0 bases from J, with 15 bases between. CDR1 is MDHEN, CDR2 SYDVKM, per germline. CDR3 protein: CASSSPGRFMNTEAFF. The CDR3 nucleotides are TGTGCCAGCAGTTCCCCTGGACGGTTCATGAACACTGAAGCTTTCTTT.

V gene TRBV7-9 combines with J gene TRBJ2-7; the D gene is possibly TRBD1 (5 bases). V was clipped by 1 base and J by 3 bases, with 10 bases between them. Germline values: CDR1 SEHNR, CDR2 FQNEAQ (reference sequence). The CDR3 has 14 amino acids. CDR3 bases: TGTGCCAGCAGCTTAGTCGGACAACACTACGAGCAGTACTTC. Translated: CASSLVGQHYEQYF.

The genes are TRBV11-2 and TRBJ1-2; maybe TRBD1 (6 bases). CDR1 and CDR2 from the germline V gene are SGHAT and FQNNGV. The V end lost 1 base, the J end lost 5 bases, and 14 bases lay between the germline ends. This CDR3 spans 15 amino acids. The CDR3 loop is CASSLVPGARYGYTF. As DNA, the CDR3 is TGTGCCAGCAGCTTAGTTCCGGGGGCGCGTTATGGCTACACCTTC.

This sequence joins TRBV11-2 and TRBJ1-5; TRBD1 agrees at 7 bases. The CDR3 extends over 15 amino acids. Germline CDR1 is SGHAT and CDR2 is FQNNGV. With 0 bases clipped from V and 7 bases from J, the junction kept 6 bases outside the gene matches. The CDR3, as DNA: TGTGCCAGCAGCTTAGACCGACAGGGCGGGCAGCCCCAGCATTTT. This gives the protein CASSLDRQGGQPQHF.

The CDR3 bases are TGTGCCAGCAGCCACGGGACAGGGGGCATCTATGGCTACACCTTC. This translates into CASSHGTGGIYGYTF. This chain connects TRBV3-1 (or the pseudogene TRBV3-2) to TRBJ1-2, with TRBD1 matching 12 bases. Germline assignment: CDR1 LGHDT and CDR2 YNNKEL (reference sequence). The CDR3 spans 15 residues. V was pared by 3 bases and J by 4 bases, with 3 bases of the junction left unmatched.

This clone was recorded only once. The genes are TRBV18 and TRBJ2-3; 7 nucleotides align to TRBD2. V shed 5 bases and J 0 bases; nucleotides not matched to a gene: 8. The CDR3 spans 16 residues. In germline, CDR1 is KGHSH, CDR2 LQKENI. CDR3 region: CASSTTSAVSTDTQYF. The CDR3 DNA reads as TGTGCCAGCTCAACAACTAGCGCGGTTAGCACAGATACGCAGTATTTT.

V usage is TRBV6-1 and J usage is TRBJ2-1, with TRBD2 matching 11 bases. CDR3 length: 16 amino acids. In germline, CDR1 is MNHNS, CDR2 SASEGT. The J segment lost 5 bases and the V segment lost 3 bases, leaving 6 bases of the junction unmatched. The DNA of the CDR3 is TGTGCCAGCAGTGACATTTCACTAGCGGGAGACAATGAGCAGTTCTTC. Its protein product is CASSDISLAGDNEQFF.

V gene TRBV19 combines with J gene TRBJ2-1; 13 bases match TRBD2. V lost 5 bases and J lost 1; bases outside the gene matches: 5. This CDR3 spans 17 amino acids. The germline CDR1 and CDR2 sequences are LNHDA and SQIVND (reference sequence). Written as DNA, the CDR3 is TGTGCCAGTAGTCAGCCGGGACTAGCGGGGTCCTACAATGAGCAGTTCTTC. The encoded protein is CASSQPGLAGSYNEQFF. Together with reference TRBV19 and TRBJ2-1, the CDR3 gives the full variable domain: DGGITQSPKYLFRKEGQNVTLSCEQNLNHDAMYWYRQDPGQGLRLIYYSQIVNDFQKGDIAEGYSVSREKKESFPLTVTSAQKNPTAFYLCASSQPGLAGSYNEQFFGPGTRLTVL.

V is TRBV5-8 and J is TRBJ2-5; 8 nucleotides match TRBD1. Germline V lookup: CDR1 SGHTS, CDR2 YDEGEE. The CDR3 extends over 15 amino acids. The V gene end was trimmed by 4 bases and the J gene end by 5 bases; junction bases not matched to a gene: 10. CDR3 sequence (DNA): TGTGCCAGCAGCCCCGGGACAGGCCAGGGGGAGACCCAGTACTTC. It specifies CASSPGTGQGETQYF.

The rearrangement uses TRBV10-1 and TRBJ2-3; D assignment may be TRBD1 or TRBD2 (5 bases each). Trimming shortened V by 6 bases and J by 5 bases, and 12 bases separated the two germline ends. Germline-derived CDR1 and CDR2 are WNHNN and SYGVQD (reference sequence). This CDR3 has 13 amino acids. CDR3 sequence (DNA): TGCGCCAGCAGCCAGGGAGTCAAAGATACGCAGTATTTT. Protein product: CASSQGVKDTQYF.

V usage is TRBV25-1 and J usage is TRBJ1-1; TRBD1 is a possible D gene (5 bases). Looked up from germline, CDR1 is MGHDK and CDR2 is SYGVNS. The V gene lost 1 base and the J gene lost 5 bases, with 14 bases spanning the gap. The CDR3 runs to 15 residues. For the CDR3, the DNA is TGTGCCAGCAGTGAATCCAGGGCCGCCTTGACTGAAGCTTTCTTT. Protein sequence: CASSESRAALTEAFF.

The chain recombines TRBV10-2 with TRBJ1-2; D not certain. CDR1 and CDR2 (germline): WSHSY, SAAADI. V was shortened by 0 bases and J by 6 bases, with 11 bases between the two germline ends. CDR3 length: 14 residues. The chain's CDR3 is CASSESPWMDGYTF. CDR3 coding DNA: TGCGCCAGCAGTGAGTCGCCTTGGATGGATGGCTACACCTTC.

This clone was detected only a few times. The chain uses TRBV9 and TRBJ1-5; 8 positions agree with TRBD1. The CDR3 spans 16 residues. Per germline, CDR1 SGDLS and CDR2 YYNGEE. Trimming removed 4 bases from V and 4 bases from J; junction bases left unmatched: 10. The CDR3 spells CASSPGQGLGNQPQHF. As DNA, the CDR3 is TGTGCCAGCAGCCCTGGACAGGGACTTGGGAATCAGCCCCAGCATTTT.

The chain recombines TRBV6-2 or TRBV6-3 with TRBJ2-1; 11 bases agree with TRBD2. Per the germline V gene, CDR1 is MNHEY and CDR2 is SVGEGT. Germline trimming cut 1 base from V and 3 bases from J; bases unmatched to any gene: 2. The CDR3 has 16 residues. The CDR3 sequence: CASSYYGLAGYNEQFF. The CDR3 DNA reads as TGTGCCAGCAGTTACTACGGACTAGCGGGCTACAATGAGCAGTTCTTC.

This rearrangement joins TRBV6-7 to TRBJ1-6; 8 bases are shared with TRBD1. TRBV6-7 is flagged as an ORF with uncertain function. Losses at the gene ends were 6 bases for V and 10 bases for J; bases not matched to a gene: 5. The length of the CDR3 is 13 residues. CDR3 region: CASRDRERSPLHF. Written as DNA, the CDR3 is TGTGCCAGCAGGGACAGGGAGCGCTCACCCCTCCACTTT.

The chain carries TRBV21-1 and TRBJ1-2. TRBV21-1 is classified as a pseudogene. This CDR3 comprises 13 residues. CDR3 bases: TGTGCCAGCAGCAAAAGGGGGGGAAATGGCTACACCTTC. It codes for CASSKRGGNGYTF.

The chain carries TRBV27 and TRBJ2-7, with D uncertain. Germline CDR1 and CDR2: MNHEY and SMNVEV (reference sequence). The CDR3 runs 13 residues. V was clipped by 0 bases and J by 2 bases, with 5 bases between them. For the CDR3, the DNA is TGTGCCAGCAGTTTATCGAGCCCCTACGAGCAGTACTTC. It translates to CASSLSSPYEQYF.

This clone was observed a few times. The chain carries TRBV21-1 and TRBJ1-6; the table names TRBD1, a call not compared with the DNA. TRBV21-1 is designated a pseudogene. The CDR3 extends over 15 amino acids. CDR3: CASSKGRDIDEELHF. As DNA, the CDR3 is TGTGCCAGCAGCAAAGGACGGGACATCGACGAGGAGCTCCACTTT.